The clone carrying this T cell receptor beta chain was picked up many times. Its target is not known. The sample belongs to a study of T-cell memory formation after mild COVID-19. General study findings and limits: Second-wave clones that peaked on day 37 lacked confirmed SARS-CoV-2 specificity. CD8+ contracting clones occupied EMRA, while CD4+ ones occupied mainly CM and EM.

5'RACE primed from the constant segment yielded TCR alpha and TCR beta cDNA libraries bearing sample barcodes and UMIs. One entry per CDR3 protein results from TCRdb running MiXCR on the 5' RACE reads. The table lists more than 300,000 distinct CDR3 sequences, roughly 15% of them singletons. The CDR3 has 13 residues. In germline, CDR1 is MNHNY, CDR2 SVGAGI (reference sequence). V lost 2 bases and J 6 bases, leaving 8 bases between the germline ends. Input material: PBMCs or a T cell subset sorted from them (not recorded which). The receptor was derived from a man aged 18 to 35 who had mild COVID-19 (a few samples of this study predate the infection). Cell type and time point are not known. The chain links TRBV6-6 to TRBJ2-1; tentatively, D is TRBD1 (5 bases). In DNA form, the CDR3 reads TGTGCCAGCAGTTACCAGGGCCGCAATGAGCAGTTCTTC. Translation gives CASSYQGRNEQFF.